This TCR beta chain was identified during a study of blood T cell repertoires in COVID-19. This clone was seen a single time. With 0 bases removed from V and 8 bases from J, the gap between germline ends came to 11 bases. The CDR3 is 14 residues long. The germline V gene encodes CDR1 SGHNT and CDR2 YYREEE (reference sequence). Participants, roughly 18 to 100 years old, spanned around 25 US areas. Allocation to cohorts depended on clinical history reported by the participants. Donors of Cohort 3 who recovered were those that had two negative PCRs, clearance, or symptom resolution. Sequencing used immunoSEQ multiplex PCR; TCRdb keeps in-frame clones, though not all of them. The sample shows 150,000 to 200,000 clones, roughly 85% of them seen only once.

Sequenced: PBMCs or T cells enriched from blood (not recorded which). V gene TRBV5-4 combines with J gene TRBJ1-4, with D maybe TRBD1 (6 bases). The clonotype originates from a woman aged 18-35 years who had recovered from COVID-19. The CDR3 is CASSLDAGGEKLFF. For the CDR3, the DNA is TGTGCCAGCAGCTTGGATGCGGGGGGCGAAAAACTGTTTTTT.